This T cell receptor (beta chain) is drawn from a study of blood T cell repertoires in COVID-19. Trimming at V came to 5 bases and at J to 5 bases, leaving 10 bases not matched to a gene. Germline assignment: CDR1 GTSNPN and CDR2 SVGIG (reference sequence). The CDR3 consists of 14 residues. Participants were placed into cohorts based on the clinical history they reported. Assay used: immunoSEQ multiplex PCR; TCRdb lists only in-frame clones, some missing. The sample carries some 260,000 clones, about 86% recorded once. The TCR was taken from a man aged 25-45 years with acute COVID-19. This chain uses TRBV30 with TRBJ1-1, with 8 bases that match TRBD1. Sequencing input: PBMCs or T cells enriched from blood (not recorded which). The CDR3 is CAWPHSGGVTEAFF. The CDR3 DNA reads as TGTGCCTGGCCTCACTCAGGGGGCGTGACTGAAGCTTTCTTT.